One and the same sample provided the 7 T cell receptor beta chains below, sequenced in a study of T cells after yellow fever vaccination. MiXCR, run by TCRdb on the 5' RACE reads, gives a single entry per CDR3 protein. The sample lists 500,000 to 650,000 distinct CDR3 sequences; more than 9% were seen once. The sample in question was PBMCs, obtained on the day of the yellow fever booster vaccination. The receptors shown here come from a man aged 25-45 years who received the YFV17D yellow fever vaccine.

This clonotype has just a few counts. This chain links TRBV7-2 with TRBJ2-7, with TRBD1 matching 8 bases. The CDR3 contains 15 residues. V lost 1 base and J lost 3; bases outside the gene matches: 5. The V gene's germline CDR1 is SGHTA and CDR2 FQGNSA. This CDR3 reads CASSLERGTGYEQYF. CDR3 nucleotides: TGTGCCAGCAGCTTAGAACGGGGGACAGGCTACGAGCAGTACTTC.

The chain recombines TRBV28 with TRBJ2-1; no clear D gene. There are 18 residues in the CDR3. The germline V and J ends were trimmed by 2 bases and 2 bases, with 19 bases remaining between them. Germline CDR1 reads MDHEN; CDR2 reads SYDVKM. The CDR3 is CASSLTNSYIQAYNEQFF. In DNA form, the CDR3 reads TGTGCCAGCAGTTTAACAAACTCCTACATTCAAGCCTACAATGAGCAGTTCTTC.

The CDR3 spells CSAKTGSLAKNIQYF. The CDR3 coding sequence is TGCAGTGCTAAGACAGGGAGTTTAGCCAAAAACATTCAGTACTTC. V gene TRBV20-1 combines with J gene TRBJ2-4; 7 bases agree with TRBD1. The V gene's germline CDR1 is DFQATT and CDR2 SNEGSKA (reference sequence). V lost 4 bases to trimming and J lost 0 bases; unmatched junction nucleotides: 6. The length of the CDR3 is 15 residues.

This clonotype was seen more than once but under ten times. The chain links TRBV20-1 to TRBJ1-4, with D possibly matching TRBD1 (6 bases). The CDR3 extends over 13 amino acids. Germline CDR1 is DFQATT and CDR2 is SNEGSKA (reference sequence). V lost 2 bases to trimming and J lost 7 bases, with 11 bases between them. CDR3 nucleotides: TGCAGTGCTAGACCGGGGGCGGTTGAAAAACTGTTTTTT. Its protein is CSARPGAVEKLFF.

This clonotype came up a few times. The chain has TRBV19 and TRBJ2-7; a weak D match, TRBD2 (6 bases). V lost 6 bases, J lost 3 bases, and 15 bases lay in between. This CDR3 contains 14 residues. In germline, CDR1 is LNHDA, CDR2 SQIVND (reference sequence). DNA for the CDR3: TGTGCCAGTAGCCCAACGGGAGTGGGCTACGAGCAGTACTTC. As protein: CASSPTGVGYEQYF.

This clonotype was observed many times. The chain uses TRBV29-1 and TRBJ2-3; D remains ambiguous. CDR3 length: 12 residues. CDR1 is SQVTM, CDR2 ANQGSEA, per germline. With 1 base removed from V and 5 bases from J, the gap between germline ends came to 7 bases. In DNA, the CDR3 is TGCAGCGTTGAAGTAGTACAAGATACGCAGTATTTT. Its translation: CSVEVVQDTQYF.

The chain carries TRBV6-2 or TRBV6-3 and TRBJ2-3; D gene unclear. The CDR3 contains 13 residues. The germline gives CDR1 MNHEY, CDR2 SVGEGT. Trimming cost V 6 bases and J 6 bases, with 13 bases left between them. The CDR3 protein is CASSLEAFDTQYF. CDR3 in DNA: TGTGCCAGCAGCCTAGAAGCGTTTGATACGCAGTATTTT.